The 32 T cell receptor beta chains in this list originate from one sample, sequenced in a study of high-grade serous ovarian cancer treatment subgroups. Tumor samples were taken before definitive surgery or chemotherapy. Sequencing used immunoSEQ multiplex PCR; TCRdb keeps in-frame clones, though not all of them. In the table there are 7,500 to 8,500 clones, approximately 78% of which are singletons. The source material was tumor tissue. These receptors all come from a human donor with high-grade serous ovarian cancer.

CDR3 DNA: TGTGCCAGCAGCCTAACCGGGACAGACTACGAGCAGTACTTC. This sequence encodes CASSLTGTDYEQYF. The chain has TRBV7-2 and TRBJ2-7; TRBD1 aligns across 7 bases. The V gene end was trimmed by 5 bases and the J gene end by 3 bases; junction bases not matched to a gene: 7. CDR1 SGHTA and CDR2 FQGNSA come from the germline V gene. This CDR3 contains 14 residues.

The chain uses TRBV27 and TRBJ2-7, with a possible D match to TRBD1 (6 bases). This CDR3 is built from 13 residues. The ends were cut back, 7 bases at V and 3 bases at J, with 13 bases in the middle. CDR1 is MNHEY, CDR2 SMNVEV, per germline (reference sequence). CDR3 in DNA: TGTGCCAGCATCGGGCAGGGGAACTACGAGCAGTACTTC. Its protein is CASIGQGNYEQYF.

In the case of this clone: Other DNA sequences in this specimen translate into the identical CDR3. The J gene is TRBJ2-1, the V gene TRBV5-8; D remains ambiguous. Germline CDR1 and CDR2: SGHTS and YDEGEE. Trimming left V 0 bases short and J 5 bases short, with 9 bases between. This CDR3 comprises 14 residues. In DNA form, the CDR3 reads TGTGCCAGCAGCTTGGCAGGTCTGAACAATGAGCAGTTCTTC. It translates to CASSLAGLNNEQFF.

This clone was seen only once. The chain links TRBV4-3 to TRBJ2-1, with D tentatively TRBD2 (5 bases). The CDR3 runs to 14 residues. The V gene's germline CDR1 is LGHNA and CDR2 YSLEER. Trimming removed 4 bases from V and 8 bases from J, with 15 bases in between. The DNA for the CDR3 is TGCGCCAGCAGCCTAGGACTCACCGGGGATGAGCAGTTCTTC. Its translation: CASSLGLTGDEQFF.

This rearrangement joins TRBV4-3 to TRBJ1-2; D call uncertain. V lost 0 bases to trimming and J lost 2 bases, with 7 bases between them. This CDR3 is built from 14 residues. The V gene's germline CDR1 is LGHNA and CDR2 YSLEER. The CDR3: CASSQEGRNYGYTF. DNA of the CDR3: TGCGCCAGCAGCCAAGAAGGCAGAAACTATGGCTACACCTTC.

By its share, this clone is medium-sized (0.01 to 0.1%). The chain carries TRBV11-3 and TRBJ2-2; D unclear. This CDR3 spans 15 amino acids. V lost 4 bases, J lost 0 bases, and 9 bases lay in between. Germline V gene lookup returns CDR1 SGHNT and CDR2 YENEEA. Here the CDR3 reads CASSSGFANTGELFF. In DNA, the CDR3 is TGTGCCAGCAGCTCCGGGTTCGCGAACACCGGGGAGCTGTTTTTT.

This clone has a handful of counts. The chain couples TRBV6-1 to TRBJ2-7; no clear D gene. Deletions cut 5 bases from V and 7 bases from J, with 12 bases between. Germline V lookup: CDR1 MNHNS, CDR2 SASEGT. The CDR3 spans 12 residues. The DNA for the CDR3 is TGTGCCAGCAGTTGGGTCGACGAAGAGCAGTACTTC. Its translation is CASSWVDEEQYF.

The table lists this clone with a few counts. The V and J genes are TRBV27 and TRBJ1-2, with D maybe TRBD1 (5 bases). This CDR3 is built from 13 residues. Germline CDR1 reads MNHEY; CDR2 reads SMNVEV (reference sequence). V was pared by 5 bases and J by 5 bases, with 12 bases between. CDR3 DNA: TGTGCCAGCAGTCCCAGGGCAGGGTATGGCTACACCTTC. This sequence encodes CASSPRAGYGYTF.

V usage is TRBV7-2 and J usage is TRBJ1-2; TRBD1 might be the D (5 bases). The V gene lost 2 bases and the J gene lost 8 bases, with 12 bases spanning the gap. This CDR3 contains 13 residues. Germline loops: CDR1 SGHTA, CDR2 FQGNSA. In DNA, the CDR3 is TGTGCCAGCAGCTTACAGGTGGGGGGAGGCTACACCTTC. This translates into CASSLQVGGGYTF.

The CDR3 here is CASRIGTSSGNTIYF. As DNA, the CDR3 is TGTGCCAGCAGAATTGGGACAAGCTCTGGAAACACCATATATTTT. The chain is built from TRBV5-5 and TRBJ1-3; a possible D gene is TRBD1 (6 bases). V lost 5 bases and J lost 0, with 12 bases in between. The length of the CDR3 is 15 residues. The germline CDR1 and CDR2 sequences are SGHKS and YYEKEE (reference sequence).

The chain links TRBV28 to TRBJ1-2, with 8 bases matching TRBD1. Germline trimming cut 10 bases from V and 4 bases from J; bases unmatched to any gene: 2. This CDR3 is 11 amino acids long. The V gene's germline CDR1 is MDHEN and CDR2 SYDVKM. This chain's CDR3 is CATGQGYGYTF. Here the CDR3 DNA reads TGTGCCACCGGACAGGGCTATGGCTACACCTTC.

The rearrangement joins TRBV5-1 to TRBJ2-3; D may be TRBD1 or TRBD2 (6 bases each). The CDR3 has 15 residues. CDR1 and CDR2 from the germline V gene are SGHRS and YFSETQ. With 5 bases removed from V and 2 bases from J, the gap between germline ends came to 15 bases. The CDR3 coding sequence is TGCGCCAGCAGACCCGAAGGGGGGCCCACAGATACGCAGTATTTT. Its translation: CASRPEGGPTDTQYF.

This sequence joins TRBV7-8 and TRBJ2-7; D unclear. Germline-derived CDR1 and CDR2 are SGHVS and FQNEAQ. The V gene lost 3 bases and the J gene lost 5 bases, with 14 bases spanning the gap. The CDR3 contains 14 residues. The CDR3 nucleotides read TGTGCCAGCAGCTTTAACCCCCGCGTAGACGAGCAGTACTTC. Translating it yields CASSFNPRVDEQYF. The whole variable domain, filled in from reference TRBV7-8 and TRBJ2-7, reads GAGVSQSPRYKVAKRGQDVALRCDPISGHVSLFWYQQALGQGPEFLTYFQNEAQLDKSGLPSDRFFAERPEGSVSTLKIQRTQQEDSAVYLCASSFNPRVDEQYFGPGTRLTVT.

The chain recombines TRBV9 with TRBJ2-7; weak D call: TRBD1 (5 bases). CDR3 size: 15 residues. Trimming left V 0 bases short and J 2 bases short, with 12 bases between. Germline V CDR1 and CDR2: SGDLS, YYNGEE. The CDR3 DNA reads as TGTGCCAGCAGCGTAGCCGGGCAGGGTGCCTACGAGCAGTACTTC. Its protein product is CASSVAGQGAYEQYF. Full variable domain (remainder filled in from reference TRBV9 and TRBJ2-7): DSGVTQTPKHLITATGQRVTLRCSPRSGDLSVYWYQQSLDQGLQFLIQYYNGEERAKGNILERFSAQQFPDLHSELNLSSLELGDSALYFCASSVAGQGAYEQYFGPGTRLTVT.

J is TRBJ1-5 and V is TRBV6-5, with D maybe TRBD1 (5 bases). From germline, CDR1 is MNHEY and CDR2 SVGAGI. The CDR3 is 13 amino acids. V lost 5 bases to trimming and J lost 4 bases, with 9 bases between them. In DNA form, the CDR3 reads TGTGCCAGCAGTGCGGGACCAAATCAGCCCCAGCATTTT. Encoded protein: CASSAGPNQPQHF.

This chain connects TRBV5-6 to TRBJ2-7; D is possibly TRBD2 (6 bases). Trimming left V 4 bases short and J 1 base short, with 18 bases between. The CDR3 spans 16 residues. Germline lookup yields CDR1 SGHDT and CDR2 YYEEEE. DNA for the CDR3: TGTGCCAGCAGCCGACGATCCGGGACTTTTTCCTACGAGCAGTACTTC. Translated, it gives CASSRRSGTFSYEQYF.

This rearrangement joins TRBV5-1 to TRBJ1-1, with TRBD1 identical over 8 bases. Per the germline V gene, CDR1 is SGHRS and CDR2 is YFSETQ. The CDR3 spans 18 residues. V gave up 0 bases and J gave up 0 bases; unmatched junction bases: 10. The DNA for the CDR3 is TGCGCCAGCAGCTTGGCGGGTCCCAGGGGGCTGATGAACACTGAAGCTTTCTTT. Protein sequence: CASSLAGPRGLMNTEAFF.

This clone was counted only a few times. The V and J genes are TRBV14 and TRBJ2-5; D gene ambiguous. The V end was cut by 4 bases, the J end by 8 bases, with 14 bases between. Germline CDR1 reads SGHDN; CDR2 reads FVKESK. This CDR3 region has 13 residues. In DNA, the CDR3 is TGTGCCAGCAGCCGGGGTGGAAGGCTCACCCAGTACTTC. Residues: CASSRGGRLTQYF.

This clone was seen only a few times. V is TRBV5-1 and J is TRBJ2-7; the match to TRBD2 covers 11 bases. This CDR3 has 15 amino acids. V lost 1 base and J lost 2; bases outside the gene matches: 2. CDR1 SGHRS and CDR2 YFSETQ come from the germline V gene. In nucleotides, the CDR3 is TGCGCCAGCAGCTTGACGGGACTAGCGGCCTACGAGCAGTACTTC. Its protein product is CASSLTGLAAYEQYF.

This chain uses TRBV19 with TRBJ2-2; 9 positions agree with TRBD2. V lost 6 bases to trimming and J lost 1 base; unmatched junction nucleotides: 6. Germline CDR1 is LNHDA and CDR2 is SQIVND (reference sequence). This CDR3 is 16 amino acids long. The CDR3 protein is CASSLHSGGNTGELFF. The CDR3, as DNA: TGTGCCAGTAGCCTCCATAGCGGGGGGAACACCGGGGAGCTGTTTTTT.

The chain's CDR3 is CASTEERISYNEQFF. The CDR3 DNA reads as TGCGCCAGCACGGAGGAGCGGATCTCCTACAATGAGCAGTTCTTC. The rearrangement joins TRBV5-1 to TRBJ2-1; D might be TRBD2 (5 bases). The CDR3 extends over 15 amino acids. Germline V gene data show CDR1 as SGHRS and CDR2 as YFSETQ. The V gene lost 6 bases and the J gene lost 0 bases, with 13 bases spanning the gap.

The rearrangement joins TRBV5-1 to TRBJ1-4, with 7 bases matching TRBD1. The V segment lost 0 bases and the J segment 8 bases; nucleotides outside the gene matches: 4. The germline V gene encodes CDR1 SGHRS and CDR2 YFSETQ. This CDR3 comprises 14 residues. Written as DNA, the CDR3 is TGCGCCAGCAGCTTGGGACAGGGAGGGGAAAAACTGTTTTTT. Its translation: CASSLGQGGEKLFF.

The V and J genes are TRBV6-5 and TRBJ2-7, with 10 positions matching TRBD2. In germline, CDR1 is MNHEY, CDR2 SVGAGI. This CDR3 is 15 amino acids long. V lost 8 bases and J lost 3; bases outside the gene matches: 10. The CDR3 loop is CASGGGLANFYEQYF. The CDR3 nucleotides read TGTGCCAGCGGGGGGGGACTAGCGAATTTCTACGAGCAGTACTTC.

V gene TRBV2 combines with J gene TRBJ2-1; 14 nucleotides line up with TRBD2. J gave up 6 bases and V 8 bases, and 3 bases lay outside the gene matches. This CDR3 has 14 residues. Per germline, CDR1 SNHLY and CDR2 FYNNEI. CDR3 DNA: TGTGCCAGCGGGGGACTAGCGGGAGTCAATGAGCAGTTCTTC. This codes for CASGGLAGVNEQFF.

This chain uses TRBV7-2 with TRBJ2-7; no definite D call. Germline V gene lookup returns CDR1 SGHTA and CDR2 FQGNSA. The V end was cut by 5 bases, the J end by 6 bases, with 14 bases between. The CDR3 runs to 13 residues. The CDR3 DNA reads TGTGCCAGCAGCGCCGGACCCACCGGCGAGCAGTACTTC. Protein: CASSAGPTGEQYF. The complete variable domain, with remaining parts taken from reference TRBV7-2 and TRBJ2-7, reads GAGVSQSPSNKVTEKGKDVELRCDPISGHTALYWYRQSLGQGLEFLIYFQGNSAPDKSGLPSDRFSAERTGGSVSTLTIQRTQQEDSAVYLCASSAGPTGEQYFGPGTRLTVT.

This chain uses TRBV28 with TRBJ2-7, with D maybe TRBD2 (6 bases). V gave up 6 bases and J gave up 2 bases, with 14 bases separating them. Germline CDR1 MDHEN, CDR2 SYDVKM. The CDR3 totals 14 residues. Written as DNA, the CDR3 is TGTGCCAGCAGGGCCGGGGGACCCCCCTACGAGCAGTACTTC. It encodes CASRAGGPPYEQYF.

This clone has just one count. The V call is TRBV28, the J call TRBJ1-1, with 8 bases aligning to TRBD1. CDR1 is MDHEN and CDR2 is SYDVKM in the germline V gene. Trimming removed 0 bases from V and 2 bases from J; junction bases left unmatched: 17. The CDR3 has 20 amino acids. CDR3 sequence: CASSLWAGGLFNLANTEAFF. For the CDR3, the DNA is TGTGCCAGCAGTTTATGGGCAGGGGGCTTATTCAACCTCGCAAACACTGAAGCTTTCTTT.

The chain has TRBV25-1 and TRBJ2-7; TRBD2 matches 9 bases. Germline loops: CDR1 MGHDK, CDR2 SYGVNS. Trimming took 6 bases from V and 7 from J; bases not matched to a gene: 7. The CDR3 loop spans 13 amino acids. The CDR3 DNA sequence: TGTGCCAGCAGGGCGGGAGGGCCGGGAGAGCAGTACTTC. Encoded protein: CASRAGGPGEQYF.

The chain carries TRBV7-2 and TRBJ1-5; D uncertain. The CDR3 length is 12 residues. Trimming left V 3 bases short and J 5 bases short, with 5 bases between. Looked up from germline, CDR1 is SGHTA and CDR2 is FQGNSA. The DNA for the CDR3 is TGTGCCAGCAGCTTGGAGCATCAGCCCCAGCATTTT. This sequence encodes CASSLEHQPQHF. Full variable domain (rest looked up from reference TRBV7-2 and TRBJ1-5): GAGVSQSPSNKVTEKGKDVELRCDPISGHTALYWYRQSLGQGLEFLIYFQGNSAPDKSGLPSDRFSAERTGGSVSTLTIQRTQQEDSAVYLCASSLEHQPQHFGDGTRLSIL.

The CDR3 DNA sequence: TGTGCCAGCAGTTCCCCAGCCAGAGCCTACGAGCAGTACTTC. It encodes CASSSPARAYEQYF. The chain joins TRBV28 to TRBJ2-7; D remains ambiguous. The CDR3 contains 14 residues. Germline assignment: CDR1 MDHEN and CDR2 SYDVKM. V lost 4 bases and J 2 bases, leaving 12 bases between the germline ends. The variable domain in full, with the rest retrieved from reference TRBV28 and TRBJ2-7, is DVKVTQSSRYLVKRTGEKVFLECVQDMDHENMFWYRQDPGLGLRLIYFSYDVKMKEKGDIPEGYSVSREKKERFSLILESASTNQTSMYLCASSSPARAYEQYFGPGTRLTVT.

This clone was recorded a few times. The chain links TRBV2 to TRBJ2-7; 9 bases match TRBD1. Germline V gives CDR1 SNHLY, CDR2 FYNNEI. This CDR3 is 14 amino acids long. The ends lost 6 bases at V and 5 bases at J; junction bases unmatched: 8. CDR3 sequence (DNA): TGTGCCAGCAGGCCCGGGACAGGGTACAACGAGCAGTACTTC. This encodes CASRPGTGYNEQYF.

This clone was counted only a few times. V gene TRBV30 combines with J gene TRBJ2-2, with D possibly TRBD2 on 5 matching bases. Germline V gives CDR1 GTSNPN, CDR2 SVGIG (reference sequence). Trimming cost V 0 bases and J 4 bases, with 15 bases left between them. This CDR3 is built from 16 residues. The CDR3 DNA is TGTGCCTGGAGTGTCGCGTCGGGGATCCTCACCGGGGAGCTGTTTTTT. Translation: CAWSVASGILTGELFF.